The clone carrying this TCR beta chain was seen repeatedly, ten times or more. The antigen remains undetermined. Clinicians diagnosed patients from clinical symptoms, serum thyroxine and TRAb, thyroid ultrasound and orbital computed tomography. The PBMCs were sourced from fresh peripheral blood (less than 11 ml). What was amplified from RNA transcripts were TCR beta CDR3 regions. The TCR CDR3 was amplified in a first-round RT-PCR using the HTBI primer set. TCRdb re-called the multiplex PCR reads through MiXCR, storing one row per CDR3 protein. Of around 340,000 distinct CDR3 sequences listed, 16% are singletons. This sample stems from a study of T cells in Graves' hyperthyroidism and ophthalmopathy. Broader study findings: In validation, the model predicted ophthalmopathy. These predictions came a median about 6.5 months before onset.

CDR1 and CDR2 (germline): SGHAT, FQNNGV. The CDR3 length is 16 residues. Trimming stripped 5 bases from V and 0 bases from J, with 13 bases between. The receptor's source is a man aged 25 to 40 with Graves' hyperthyroidism. V gene TRBV11-2 combines with J gene TRBJ2-2; D is uncertain. The sequencing sample was made of blood. CDR3 DNA sequence: TGTGCCAGCAGCCCACGGGTTAGGACGAACACCGGGGAGCTGTTTTTT. Encoded protein: CASSPRVRTNTGELFF.